The clone carrying this T cell receptor (beta chain) was picked up one time. Its antigen is unknown. Clones were read by immunoSEQ multiplex PCR, and TCRdb kept only the in-frame ones, dropping some. Of tens of thousands of clones listed, about four fifths are singletons. This record belongs to a study of OX40 agonist ivuxolimab in advanced cancers. About the research overall: A mean age of 60 years, range roughly 20 to 80, was recorded, and approximately 79% were male. Study outcomes and limitations: Dose levels from 0.1 to 3.0 mg/kg saw CD4+ and CD8+ blood T cells expand clonally by week 6. No antigen was identified for the clonally expanded peripheral T cells. Some nonresponders likewise displayed low normalized T-cell clonal expansion.

Germline lookup yields CDR1 GTSNPN and CDR2 SVGIG (reference sequence). CDR3 size: 14 residues. With 2 bases removed from V and 2 bases from J, the gap between germline ends came to 13 bases. The sequence derives from an adult with an advanced solid tumor such as melanoma, head and neck, liver or kidney cancer. The chain couples TRBV30 to TRBJ2-7; D is ambiguous. The specimen comprised CD4+ or CD8+ T cells sorted from blood, sampled in a trial of the OX40 agonist ivuxolimab. The CDR3 sequence: CAWSKGLWTYEQYF. The CDR3 coding sequence is TGTGCCTGGAGTAAGGGCTTATGGACCTACGAGCAGTACTTC.